A selection of T cell receptor beta chains follows, all from one sample in a study of T cell changes during pregnancy in multiple sclerosis. TCRdb's table, derived via immunoSEQ multiplex PCR, lists solely in-frame clones and lacks some. The sample records around 57,000 clones, roughly 90% being singletons. The sample here was peripheral blood, taken in the second trimester of pregnancy. Source of these receptors: a female donor with multiple sclerosis, enrolled in a pregnancy study. Each CDR3 is given with its conserved first and last residue. The order of the fields is J gene, clone size, V gene, D gene, CDR3 DNA, CDR3 protein. The D gene is left open where the match is weak. Expanded clones get a size class; other rows say once, few or many, or leave the size out.

J: TRBJ1-2; size: -; V: TRBV6-6; D: -; DNA: TGTGCCAGCAATATGGCCCGGGGAAGCTACACCTTC; CDR3: CASNMARGSYTF
J: TRBJ1-1; size: many; V: TRBV7-8; D: -; DNA: TGTGCCAGCAGCCCCCCCCGAGGAGCTGAAGCTTTCTTT; CDR3: CASSPPRGAEAFF
J: TRBJ2-1; size: -; V: TRBV5-1; D: -; DNA: TGCGCCAGCAGCTTGGCCCAGTCCGCAGCCAGGGTTTACAATGAGCAGTTCTTC; CDR3: CASSLAQSAARVYNEQFF
J: TRBJ1-5; size: -; V: TRBV28; D: -; DNA: TGTGCCAGCAGCCGCTATAGCAATCAGCCCCAGCATTTT; CDR3: CASSRYSNQPQHF
J: TRBJ1-1; size: -; V: TRBV6-5; D: -; DNA: TGTGCCAGCAGTTACGCAGGGAAGCCTGAAGCTTTCTTT; CDR3: CASSYAGKPEAFF
J: TRBJ1-4; size: -; V: TRBV10-1; D: -; DNA: TGCGCCAGCAGCCGGACAGCAACTAATGAAAAACTGTTTTTT; CDR3: CASSRTATNEKLFF
J: TRBJ2-3; size: -; V: TRBV10-1; D: TRBD2; DNA: TGCGCCAGCAGTGAGGGAGCGGGAGACACAGATACGCAGTATTTT; CDR3: CASSEGAGDTDTQYF
J: TRBJ2-2; size: few; V: TRBV7-6; D: TRBD1; DNA: TGTGCCACCATTGAACAGGGGGCCGCCGGGGAGCTGTTTTTT; CDR3: CATIEQGAAGELFF
J: TRBJ1-2; size: -; V: TRBV20-1; D: -; DNA: TGCAGTGGCGGGAACTATGGCTACACCTTC; CDR3: CSGGNYGYTF
J: TRBJ1-2; size: once; V: TRBV28; D: -; DNA: TGTGCCAGCAGTTCCCTAATCGCTAACTATGGCTACACCTTC; CDR3: CASSSLIANYGYTF
J: TRBJ2-1; size: -; V: TRBV7-9; D: -; DNA: TGTGCCAGCAGCTTATGGCAGGGAAACAATTTAGGCTATGAGCAGTTCTTC; CDR3: CASSLWQGNNLGYEQFF
J: TRBJ1-2; size: few; V: TRBV6-1; D: TRBD1; DNA: TGTGCCAGCAGTGAAGCGCAGGGGGGCTCTGGCTACACCTTC; CDR3: CASSEAQGGSGYTF
J: TRBJ2-3; size: -; V: TRBV11-1; D: -; DNA: TGTGCCAGCAGTCTACTAGTGGTAGATACGCAGTATTTT; CDR3: CASSLLVVDTQYF
J: TRBJ2-5; size: -; V: TRBV4-1; D: -; DNA: TGCGCCAGCAGCCTCACAGGTTCAGAGACCCAGTACTTC; CDR3: CASSLTGSETQYF
J: TRBJ2-5; size: -; V: TRBV2; D: TRBD2; DNA: TGTGCCAGCAGTACGACTAGCGGGGGACAAGAGACCCAGTACTTC; CDR3: CASSTTSGGQETQYF
J: TRBJ1-2; size: -; V: TRBV27; D: TRBD1; DNA: TGTGCCAGCAGCGTTAACAGGGGTGCCTATGGCTACACCTTC; CDR3: CASSVNRGAYGYTF
J: TRBJ1-2; size: -; V: TRBV5-5; D: -; DNA: TGTGCCAGCAGCTTGTACTCTACCTACCGGCGAGGAGGGTATGGCTACACCTTC; CDR3: CASSLYSTYRRGGYGYTF
J: TRBJ1-1; size: once; V: TRBV29-1; D: -; DNA: TGCAGCGTTGTTCGGGACACTGAAGCTTTCTTT; CDR3: CSVVRDTEAFF
J: TRBJ1-2; size: -; V: TRBV4-3; D: -; DNA: TGCGCCAGCAGCCAAGTTAAGGGCGGGGTAGGCTACACCTTC; CDR3: CASSQVKGGVGYTF
J: TRBJ2-5; size: -; V: TRBV4-3; D: TRBD2; DNA: TGCGCCAGCAGCCAAGGTCGCGGGGGTGAGGAGACCCAGTACTTC; CDR3: CASSQGRGGEETQYF
J: TRBJ1-6; size: -; V: TRBV2; D: TRBD1; DNA: TGTGCCAGCAAACGGGACAGCCCAAATTCACCCCTCCACTTT; CDR3: CASKRDSPNSPLHF
J: TRBJ1-6; size: -; V: TRBV5-1; D: -; DNA: TGCGCCAGCAGCCTCCAGACAGGCCCGAATTCACCCCTCCACTTT; CDR3: CASSLQTGPNSPLHF
J: TRBJ1-2; size: -; V: TRBV19; D: -; DNA: TGTGCCAGTAGTATACCTACAGGATCCTACACCTTC; CDR3: CASSIPTGSYTF
J: TRBJ1-4; size: -; V: TRBV30; D: -; DNA: TGTGCCTGGACCCTGGGGGCGATTAATGAAAAACTGTTTTTT; CDR3: CAWTLGAINEKLFF
J: TRBJ2-3; size: -; V: TRBV5-1; D: TRBD1; DNA: TGCGCCAGCAGCTTGCAGGGGACAGGGTACACAGATACGCAGTATTTT; CDR3: CASSLQGTGYTDTQYF
J: TRBJ2-5; size: -; V: TRBV4-3; D: -; DNA: TGCGCCAGCAGCCAAGGGTGGGACATCCAAGAGACCCAGTACTTC; CDR3: CASSQGWDIQETQYF
J: TRBJ2-2; size: -; V: TRBV30; D: -; DNA: TGTGCCTGGAGCCGAAACTTCAACACCGGGGAGCTGTTTTTT; CDR3: CAWSRNFNTGELFF
J: TRBJ1-5; size: -; V: TRBV18; D: TRBD1; DNA: TGTGCCAGCTCACCACAGGGGGCAAGAAGCCAGCCCCAGCATTTT; CDR3: CASSPQGARSQPQHF
J: TRBJ1-1; size: -; V: TRBV30; D: -; DNA: TGTGCCTGGAGTGTGGAGGGAGTGAACACTGAAGCTTTCTTT; CDR3: CAWSVEGVNTEAFF
J: TRBJ1-5; size: -; V: TRBV10-2; D: TRBD1; DNA: TGCGCCAGCAGTGATTATAGGACAGGGTTTTGGGGTCAGCCCCAGCATTTT; CDR3: CASSDYRTGFWGQPQHF
J: TRBJ2-6; size: -; V: TRBV28; D: -; DNA: TGTGCCAGCAGTTCGTTGAGGGCTAGTGGGGCCAACGTCCTGACTTTC; CDR3: CASSSLRASGANVLTF
J: TRBJ1-2; size: -; V: TRBV25-1; D: -; DNA: TGTGCCAGCACAAAACAGGGTATCTATGGCTACACCTTC; CDR3: CASTKQGIYGYTF
J: TRBJ2-3; size: -; V: TRBV28; D: -; DNA: TGTGCCAGCAGTGATCTTACACCGGGACTGTTGCAGTATTTT; CDR3: CASSDLTPGLLQYF
J: TRBJ2-7; size: -; V: TRBV6-1; D: -; DNA: TGTGCCAGCAGTGAAAGCCCTACTAGAGCCGAGCAGTACTTC; CDR3: CASSESPTRAEQYF
J: TRBJ1-1; size: -; V: TRBV11-2; D: -; DNA: TGTGCCAGCAGCCCGCTTCGGGGTCTGAACACTGAAGCTTTCTTT; CDR3: CASSPLRGLNTEAFF
J: TRBJ2-7; size: -; V: TRBV19; D: TRBD1; DNA: TGTGCCAGTAGTTCGGGACAGATTAAGTACTTC; CDR3: CASSSGQIKYF
J: TRBJ2-1; size: -; V: TRBV5-1; D: -; DNA: TGCGCCAGCAGCTTGATTACCTACAATGAGCAGTTCTTC; CDR3: CASSLITYNEQFF
J: TRBJ2-3; size: -; V: TRBV5-8; D: TRBD1; DNA: TGTGCCAGCAAGAACAGGGGATTTGGCACAGATACGCAGTATTTT; CDR3: CASKNRGFGTDTQYF
J: TRBJ1-5; size: -; V: TRBV5-1; D: -; DNA: TGCGCCAGCAGCATCAGGGGAGAAGGTCAGCCCCAGCATTTT; CDR3: CASSIRGEGQPQHF
J: TRBJ1-1; size: -; V: TRBV5-1; D: TRBD1; DNA: TGCGCCAGCAGCTTGGCCGGGACAGGGGTGGTAGCTTTCTTT; CDR3: CASSLAGTGVVAFF
J: TRBJ2-5; size: -; V: TRBV5-1; D: -; DNA: TGCGCCAGCAGCTTGGGAGCAATGGAGACCCAGTACTTC; CDR3: CASSLGAMETQYF
J: TRBJ1-5; size: -; V: TRBV9; D: -; DNA: TGTGCCAGCGGCAGTGGTCAGCCCCAGCATTTT; CDR3: CASGSGQPQHF
J: TRBJ2-5; size: once; V: TRBV29-1; D: TRBD1; DNA: TGCAGCGTCCGACAGGGGACGGAGGAGACCCAGTACTTC; CDR3: CSVRQGTEETQYF
J: TRBJ1-4; size: -; V: TRBV28; D: TRBD1; DNA: TGTGCCAGCAGTTCCTCGGGACAGCTTAATGAAAAACTGTTTTTT; CDR3: CASSSSGQLNEKLFF
J: TRBJ2-5; size: -; V: TRBV19; D: -; DNA: TGTGCCAGTAGTGCTGCCACGGGACACCTCCAAGAGACCCAGTACTTC; CDR3: CASSAATGHLQETQYF
J: TRBJ1-4; size: -; V: TRBV5-6; D: TRBD1; DNA: TGTGCCAGCAGCCACAGGGGTGGCGAAAAACTGTTTTTT; CDR3: CASSHRGGEKLFF
J: TRBJ2-2; size: -; V: TRBV11-3; D: -; DNA: TGTGCCAGCAGCTTAGGCAGCACTAGAAACACCGGGGAGCTGTTTTTT; CDR3: CASSLGSTRNTGELFF
J: TRBJ1-1; size: -; V: TRBV5-4; D: TRBD1; DNA: TGTGCCAGCAGACCTACAGGGGACTTCATGAACACTGAAGCTTTCTTT; CDR3: CASRPTGDFMNTEAFF
J: TRBJ2-1; size: -; V: TRBV13; D: -; DNA: TGTGCCAGCAGCTCATACAATGAGCAGTTCTTC; CDR3: CASSSYNEQFF
J: TRBJ1-2; size: -; V: TRBV6-6; D: TRBD1; DNA: TGTGCCAGCAGTGCCGGACAGGGAGATATCTATGGCTACACCTTC; CDR3: CASSAGQGDIYGYTF
J: TRBJ1-2; size: -; V: TRBV5-1; D: TRBD1; DNA: TGCGCCAGCAGCTTGCGGACAGGGGGAGGCTACACCTTC; CDR3: CASSLRTGGGYTF